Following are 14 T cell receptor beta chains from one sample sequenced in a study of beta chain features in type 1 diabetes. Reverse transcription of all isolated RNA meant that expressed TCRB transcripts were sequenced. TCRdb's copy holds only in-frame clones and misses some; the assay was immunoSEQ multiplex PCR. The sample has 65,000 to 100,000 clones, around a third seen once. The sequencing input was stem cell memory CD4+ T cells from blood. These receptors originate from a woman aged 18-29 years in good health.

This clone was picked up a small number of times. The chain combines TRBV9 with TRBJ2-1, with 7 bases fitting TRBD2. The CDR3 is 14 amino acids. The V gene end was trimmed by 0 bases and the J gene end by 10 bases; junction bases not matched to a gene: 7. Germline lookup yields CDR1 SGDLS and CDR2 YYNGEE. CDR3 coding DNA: TGTGCCAGCAGCGTAGCTAGCGGTGTGGGGGAGCAGTTCTTC. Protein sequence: CASSVASGVGEQFF.

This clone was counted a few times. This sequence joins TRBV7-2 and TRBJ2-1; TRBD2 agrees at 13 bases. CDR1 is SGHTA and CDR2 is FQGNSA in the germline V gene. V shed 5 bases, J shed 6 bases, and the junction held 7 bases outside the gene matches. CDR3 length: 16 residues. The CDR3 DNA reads TGTGCCAGCAGCCCAGGACTAGCGGGAGTGGGCAATGAGCAGTTCTTC. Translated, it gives CASSPGLAGVGNEQFF. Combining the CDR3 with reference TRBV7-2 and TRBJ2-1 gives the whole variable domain GAGVSQSPSNKVTEKGKDVELRCDPISGHTALYWYRQSLGQGLEFLIYFQGNSAPDKSGLPSDRFSAERTGGSVSTLTIQRTQQEDSAVYLCASSPGLAGVGNEQFFGPGTRLTVL.

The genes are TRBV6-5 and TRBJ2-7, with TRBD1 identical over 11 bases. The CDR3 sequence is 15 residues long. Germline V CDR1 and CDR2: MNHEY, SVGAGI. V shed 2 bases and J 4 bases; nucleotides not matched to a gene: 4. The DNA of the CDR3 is TGTGCCAGCAGTTACCCGGGACAGGGGGGGTACGAGCAGTACTTC. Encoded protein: CASSYPGQGGYEQYF.

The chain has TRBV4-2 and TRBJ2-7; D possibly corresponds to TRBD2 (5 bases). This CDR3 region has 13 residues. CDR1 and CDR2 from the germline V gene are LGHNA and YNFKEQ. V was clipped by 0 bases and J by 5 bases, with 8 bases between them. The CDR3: CASSQDSVDEQYF. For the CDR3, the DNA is TGTGCCAGCAGCCAAGATAGCGTGGACGAGCAGTACTTC.

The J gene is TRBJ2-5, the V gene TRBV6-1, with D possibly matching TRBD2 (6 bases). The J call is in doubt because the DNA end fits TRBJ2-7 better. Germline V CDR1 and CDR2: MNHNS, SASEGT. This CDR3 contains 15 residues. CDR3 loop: CASSEAGGSSYEQYF. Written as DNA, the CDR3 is TGTGCCAGCAGTGAAGCCGGAGGGAGCTCCTACGAGCAGTACTTC.

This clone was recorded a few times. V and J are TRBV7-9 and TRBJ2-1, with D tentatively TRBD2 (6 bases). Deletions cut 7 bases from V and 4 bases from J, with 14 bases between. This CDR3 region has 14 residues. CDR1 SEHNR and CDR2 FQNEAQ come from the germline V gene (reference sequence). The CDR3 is CASNPGVEYNEQFF. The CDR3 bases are TGTGCCAGCAACCCGGGAGTTGAGTACAATGAGCAGTTCTTC.

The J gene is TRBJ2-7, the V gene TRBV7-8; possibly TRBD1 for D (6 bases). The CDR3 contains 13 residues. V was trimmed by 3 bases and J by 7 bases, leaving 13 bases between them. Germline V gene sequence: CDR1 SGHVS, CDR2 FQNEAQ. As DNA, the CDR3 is TGTGCCAGCAGCTTTCAGGGGTACGGGGAGCAGTACTTC. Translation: CASSFQGYGEQYF.

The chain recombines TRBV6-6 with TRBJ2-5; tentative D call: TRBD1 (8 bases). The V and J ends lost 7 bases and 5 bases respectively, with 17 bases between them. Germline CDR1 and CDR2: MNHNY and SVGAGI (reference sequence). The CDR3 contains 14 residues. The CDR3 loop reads CASKLQGEGETQYF. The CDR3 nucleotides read TGTGCCAGCAAATTACAGGGGGAGGGGGAGACCCAGTACTTC.

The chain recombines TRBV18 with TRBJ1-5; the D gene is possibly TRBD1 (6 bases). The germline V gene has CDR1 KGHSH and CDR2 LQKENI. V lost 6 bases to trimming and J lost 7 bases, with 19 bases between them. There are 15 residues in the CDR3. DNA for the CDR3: TGTGCCAGCTCCGCGACAGGTACAGTGGTCCAGCCCCAGCATTTT. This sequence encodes CASSATGTVVQPQHF.

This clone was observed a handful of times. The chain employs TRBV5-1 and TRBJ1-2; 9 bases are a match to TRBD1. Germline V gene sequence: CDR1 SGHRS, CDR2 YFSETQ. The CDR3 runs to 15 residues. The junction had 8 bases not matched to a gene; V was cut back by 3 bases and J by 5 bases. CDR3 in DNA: TGCGCCAGCAGCTCTGGAATTGGGACAGGGTATGGCTACACCTTC. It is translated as CASSSGIGTGYGYTF.

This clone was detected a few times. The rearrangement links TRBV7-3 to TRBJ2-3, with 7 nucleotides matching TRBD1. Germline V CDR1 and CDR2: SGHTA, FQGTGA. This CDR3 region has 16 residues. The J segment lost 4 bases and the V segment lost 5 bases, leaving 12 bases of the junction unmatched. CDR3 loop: CASSPDRVGFSDTQYF. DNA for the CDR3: TGTGCCAGCAGCCCCGACAGGGTAGGATTTTCAGATACGCAGTATTTT.

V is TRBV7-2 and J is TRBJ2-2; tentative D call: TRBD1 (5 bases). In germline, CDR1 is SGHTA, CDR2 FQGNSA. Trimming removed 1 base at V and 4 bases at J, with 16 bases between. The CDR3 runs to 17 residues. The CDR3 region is CASSLGPSQGFTGELFF. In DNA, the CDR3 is TGTGCCAGCAGCTTAGGACCAAGCCAGGGCTTCACCGGGGAGCTGTTTTTT.

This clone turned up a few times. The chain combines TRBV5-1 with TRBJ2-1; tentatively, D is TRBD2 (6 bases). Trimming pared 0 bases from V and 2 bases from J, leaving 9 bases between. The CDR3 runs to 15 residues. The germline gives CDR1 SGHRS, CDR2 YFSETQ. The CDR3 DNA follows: TGCGCCAGCAGCTTGGACGGAGGGCCCTACAATGAGCAGTTCTTC. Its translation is CASSLDGGPYNEQFF.

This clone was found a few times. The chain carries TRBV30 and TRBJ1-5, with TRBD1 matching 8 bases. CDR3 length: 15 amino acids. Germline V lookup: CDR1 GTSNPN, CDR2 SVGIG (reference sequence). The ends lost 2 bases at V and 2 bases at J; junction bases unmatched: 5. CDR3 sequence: CAWSTGQGGNQPQHF. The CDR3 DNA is TGTGCCTGGAGTACTGGACAGGGAGGCAATCAGCCCCAGCATTTT.